The next 7 T cell receptor beta chains were all read from a single sample in a study of blood T cell repertoires in COVID-19. Here immunoSEQ multiplex PCR was the method, and the copy in TCRdb shows in-frame clones only, minus some. Of some 19,000 clones listed, about 88% were seen once; the top ten hold about 10%. Sequenced material: peripheral blood. These receptors all stem from a human donor in a cohort sampled during active COVID-19. The donor label of this sample is uncertain.

This sequence joins TRBV6-5 and TRBJ2-1, with D perhaps TRBD1 (5 bases). This CDR3 has 14 amino acids. Germline V lookup: CDR1 MNHEY, CDR2 SVGAGI. Between the trimmed V and J ends, which lost 6 bases and 1 base, there was a span of 10 bases. The CDR3: CASRGPPSYNEQFF. As DNA, the CDR3 is TGTGCCAGCAGGGGGCCACCGTCCTACAATGAGCAGTTCTTC.

CDR3 region: CASSYTGTSGYEQYF. CDR3 bases: TGTGCCAGCAGTTACACGGGGACTAGCGGCTACGAGCAGTACTTC. This chain connects TRBV6-2 or TRBV6-3 to TRBJ2-7; TRBD2 aligns across 11 bases. The germline CDR1 and CDR2 sequences are MNHEY and SVGEGT. CDR3 length: 15 amino acids. V gave up 2 bases and J gave up 3 bases; unmatched junction bases: 3.

This chain joins TRBV5-1 and TRBJ2-1; 8 bases are a match to TRBD2. V trimming: 4 bases; J trimming: 6 bases; junction bases outside the gene matches: 9. This CDR3 region has 15 residues. CDR1 and CDR2 from the germline V gene are SGHRS and YFSETQ. The CDR3 region is CASSPGGSGINEQFF. The CDR3 DNA is TGCGCCAGCAGCCCCGGGGGTAGCGGGATCAATGAGCAGTTCTTC.

This chain links TRBV10-3 with TRBJ2-7; 12 positions match TRBD2. Trimming took 7 bases from V and 2 from J; bases not matched to a gene: 6. This CDR3 has 15 residues. Germline V lookup: CDR1 ENHRY, CDR2 SYGVKD. CDR3 sequence (DNA): TGTGCCATCATCCGACTAGCGGGAGTGGCCTACGAGCAGTACTTC. Residues: CAIIRLAGVAYEQYF.

The rearrangement joins TRBV19 to TRBJ2-3; TRBD2 matches at 10 bases. The CDR3 spans 14 residues. Per germline, CDR1 LNHDA and CDR2 SQIVND (reference sequence). J gave up 7 bases and V 7 bases, and 8 bases lay outside the gene matches. The CDR3 spells CASTSSGSGNTQYF. In DNA, the CDR3 is TGTGCCAGTACCTCTAGCGGGAGTGGGAATACGCAGTATTTT.

The gene calls are TRBV7-2 and TRBJ2-7; 7 bases align to TRBD1. There are 14 residues in the CDR3. J was trimmed by 3 bases and V by 3 bases; bases with no gene match: 5. CDR1 and CDR2 (germline): SGHTA, FQGNSA. The CDR3 DNA reads as TGTGCCAGCAGCTTTCGACAGGGCTTCTACGAGCAGTACTTC. Translated: CASSFRQGFYEQYF.

The gene calls are TRBV7-8 and TRBJ2-2, with a weak D call TRBD2 (7 bases). The germline V gene has CDR1 SGHVS and CDR2 FQNEAQ. V was cut by 5 bases and J by 1 base, with 14 bases left in between. This CDR3 has 16 residues. CDR3 coding DNA: TGTGCCAGCAGCCCCCGGGGGGCGAGGAACACCGGGGAGCTGTTTTTT. It specifies CASSPRGARNTGELFF.